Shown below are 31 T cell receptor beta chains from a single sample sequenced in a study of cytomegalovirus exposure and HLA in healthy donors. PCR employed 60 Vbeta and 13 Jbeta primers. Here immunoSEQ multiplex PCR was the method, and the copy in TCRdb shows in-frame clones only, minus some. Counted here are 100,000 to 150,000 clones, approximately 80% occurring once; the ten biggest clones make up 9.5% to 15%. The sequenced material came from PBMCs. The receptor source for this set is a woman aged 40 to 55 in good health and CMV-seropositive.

As DNA, the CDR3 is TGCGCCAGCAGCTTGGATGGGGCGACAGGAGCGTCCTCCTACGAGCAGTACTTC. This sequence encodes CASSLDGATGASSYEQYF. This chain uses TRBV5-1 with TRBJ2-7, with a possible D match to TRBD1 (6 bases). Germline loops: CDR1 SGHRS, CDR2 YFSETQ. The length of the CDR3 is 18 residues. The germline V and J ends were trimmed by 0 bases and 0 bases, with 19 bases remaining between them.

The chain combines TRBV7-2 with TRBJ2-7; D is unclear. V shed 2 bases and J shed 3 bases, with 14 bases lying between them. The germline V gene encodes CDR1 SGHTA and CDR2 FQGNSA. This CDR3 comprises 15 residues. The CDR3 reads CASSLSASNIYEQYF. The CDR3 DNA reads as TGTGCCAGCAGCTTATCGGCTAGTAATATCTACGAGCAGTACTTC.

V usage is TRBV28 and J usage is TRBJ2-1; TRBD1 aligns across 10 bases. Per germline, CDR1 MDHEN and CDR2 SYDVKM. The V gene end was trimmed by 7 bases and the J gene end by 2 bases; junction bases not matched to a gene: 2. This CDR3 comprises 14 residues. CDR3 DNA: TGTGCCAGCATAGGGACAGGGGCCTACAATGAGCAGTTCTTC. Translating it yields CASIGTGAYNEQFF.

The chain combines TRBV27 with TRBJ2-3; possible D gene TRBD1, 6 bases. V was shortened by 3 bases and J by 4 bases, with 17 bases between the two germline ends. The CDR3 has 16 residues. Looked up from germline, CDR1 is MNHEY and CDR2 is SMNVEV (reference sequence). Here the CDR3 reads CASSLDQTGVADTQYF. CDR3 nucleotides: TGTGCCAGCAGTTTGGATCAGACAGGAGTGGCAGATACGCAGTATTTT.

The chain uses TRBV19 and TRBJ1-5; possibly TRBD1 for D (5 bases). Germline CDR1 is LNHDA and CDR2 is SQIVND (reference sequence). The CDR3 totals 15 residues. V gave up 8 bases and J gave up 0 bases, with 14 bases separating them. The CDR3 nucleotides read TGTGCCAGTCTCTTTCACAGGAATAGCAATCAGCCCCAGCATTTT. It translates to CASLFHRNSNQPQHF.

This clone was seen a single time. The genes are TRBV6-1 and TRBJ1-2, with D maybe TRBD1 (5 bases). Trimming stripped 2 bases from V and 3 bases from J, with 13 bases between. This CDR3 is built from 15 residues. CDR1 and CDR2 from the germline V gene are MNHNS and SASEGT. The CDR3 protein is CASSEMITGDYGYTF. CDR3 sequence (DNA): TGTGCCAGCAGTGAAATGATCACAGGAGACTATGGCTACACCTTC.

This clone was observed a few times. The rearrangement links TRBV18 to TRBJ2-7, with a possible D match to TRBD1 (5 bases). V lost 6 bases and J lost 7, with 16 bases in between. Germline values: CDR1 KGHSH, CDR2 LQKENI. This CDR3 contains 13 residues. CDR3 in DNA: TGTGCCAGCTCCTCCGTCAGGGCTACGGAGCAGTACTTC. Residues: CASSSVRATEQYF.

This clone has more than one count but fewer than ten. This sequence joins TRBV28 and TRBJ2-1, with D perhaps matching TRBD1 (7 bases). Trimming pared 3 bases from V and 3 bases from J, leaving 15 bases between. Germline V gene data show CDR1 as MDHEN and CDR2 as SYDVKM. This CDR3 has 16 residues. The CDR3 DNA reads TGTGCCAGCAGTTTCCCAGGGGGGAAGGTCTACAATGAGCAGTTCTTC. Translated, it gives CASSFPGGKVYNEQFF.

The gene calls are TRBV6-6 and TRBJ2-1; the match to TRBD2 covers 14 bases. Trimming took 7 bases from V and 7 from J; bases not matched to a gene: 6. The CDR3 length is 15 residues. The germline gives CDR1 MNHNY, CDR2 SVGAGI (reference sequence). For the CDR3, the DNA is TGTGCCAGCACCCCTGGGACTAGCGGGAGAAATGAGCAGTTCTTC. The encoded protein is CASTPGTSGRNEQFF.

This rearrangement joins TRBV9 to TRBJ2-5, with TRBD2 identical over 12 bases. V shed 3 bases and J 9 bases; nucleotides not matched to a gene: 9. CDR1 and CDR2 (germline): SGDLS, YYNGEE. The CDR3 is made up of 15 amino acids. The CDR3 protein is CASSETSGSPGAQYF. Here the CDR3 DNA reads TGTGCCAGCAGCGAGACTAGCGGGAGCCCAGGCGCCCAGTACTTC.

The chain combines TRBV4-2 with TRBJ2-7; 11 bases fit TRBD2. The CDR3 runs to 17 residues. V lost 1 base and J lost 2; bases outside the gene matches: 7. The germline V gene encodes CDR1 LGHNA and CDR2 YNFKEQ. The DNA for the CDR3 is TGTGCCAGCAGCCAAGTAGGGACTAGCGGTTCCACCTACGAGCAGTACTTC. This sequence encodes CASSQVGTSGSTYEQYF.

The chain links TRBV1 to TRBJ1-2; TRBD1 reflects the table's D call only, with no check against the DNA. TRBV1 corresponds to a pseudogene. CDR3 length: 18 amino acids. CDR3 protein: CTSSQKKETGGYKNGYTF. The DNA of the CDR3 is TGCACCAGCAGCCAGAAAAAGGAGACAGGGGGGTATAAGAATGGCTACACCTTC.

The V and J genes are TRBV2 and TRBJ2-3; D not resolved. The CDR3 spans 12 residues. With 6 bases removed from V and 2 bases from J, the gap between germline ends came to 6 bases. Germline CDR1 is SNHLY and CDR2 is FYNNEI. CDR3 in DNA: TGTGCCAGCAGGAGAGTCACAGATACGCAGTATTTT. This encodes CASRRVTDTQYF.

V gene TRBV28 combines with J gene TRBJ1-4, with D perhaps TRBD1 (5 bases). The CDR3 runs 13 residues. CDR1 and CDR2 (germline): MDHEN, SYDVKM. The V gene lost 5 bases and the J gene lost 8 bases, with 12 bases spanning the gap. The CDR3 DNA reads TGTGCCAGCAGTCCGTGGGGGGTCGAAAAACTGTTTTTT. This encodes CASSPWGVEKLFF.

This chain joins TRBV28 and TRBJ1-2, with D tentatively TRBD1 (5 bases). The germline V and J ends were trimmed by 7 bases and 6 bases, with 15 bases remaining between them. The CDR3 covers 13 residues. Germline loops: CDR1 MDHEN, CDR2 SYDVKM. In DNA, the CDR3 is TGTGCCAGCACCCTCGACAGATTAGATGGCTACACCTTC. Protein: CASTLDRLDGYTF.

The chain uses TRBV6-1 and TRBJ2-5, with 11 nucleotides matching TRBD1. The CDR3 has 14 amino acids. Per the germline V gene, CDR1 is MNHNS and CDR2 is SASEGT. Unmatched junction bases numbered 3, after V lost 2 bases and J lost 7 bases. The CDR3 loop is CASSERGQGGTQYF. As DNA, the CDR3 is TGTGCCAGCAGTGAAAGGGGACAGGGGGGGACCCAGTACTTC.

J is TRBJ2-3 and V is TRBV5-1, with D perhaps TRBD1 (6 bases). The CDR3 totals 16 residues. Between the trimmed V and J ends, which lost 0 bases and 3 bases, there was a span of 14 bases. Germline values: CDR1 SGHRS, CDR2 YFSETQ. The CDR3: CASSLAERGRTDTQYF. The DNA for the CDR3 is TGCGCCAGCAGCTTGGCCGAAAGGGGGAGAACAGATACGCAGTATTTT.

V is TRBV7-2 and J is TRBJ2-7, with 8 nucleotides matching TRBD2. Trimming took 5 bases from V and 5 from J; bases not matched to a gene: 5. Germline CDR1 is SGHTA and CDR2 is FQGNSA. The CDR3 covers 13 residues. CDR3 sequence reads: CASSPGGGHEQYF. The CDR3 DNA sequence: TGTGCCAGCAGCCCGGGGGGGGGCCACGAGCAGTACTTC.

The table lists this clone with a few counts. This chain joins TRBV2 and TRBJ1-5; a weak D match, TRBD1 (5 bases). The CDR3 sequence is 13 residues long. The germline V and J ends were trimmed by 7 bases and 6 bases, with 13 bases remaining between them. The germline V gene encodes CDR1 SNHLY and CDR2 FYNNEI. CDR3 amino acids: CASNTGGSQPQHF. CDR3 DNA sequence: TGTGCCAGCAACACAGGAGGGAGTCAGCCCCAGCATTTT. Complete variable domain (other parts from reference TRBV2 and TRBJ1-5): EPEVTQTPSHQVTQMGQEVILRCVPISNHLYFYWYRQILGQKVEFLVSFYNNEISEKSEIFDDQFSVERPDGSNFTLKIRSTKLEDSAMYFCASNTGGSQPQHFGDGTRLSIL.

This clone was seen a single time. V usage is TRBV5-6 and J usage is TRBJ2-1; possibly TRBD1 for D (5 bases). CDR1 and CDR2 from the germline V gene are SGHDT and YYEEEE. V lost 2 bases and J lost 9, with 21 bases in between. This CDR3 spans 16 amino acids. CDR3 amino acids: CASSFYGRVRAGEQFF. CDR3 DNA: TGTGCCAGCAGCTTCTACGGTCGGGTCAGGGCCGGTGAGCAGTTCTTC. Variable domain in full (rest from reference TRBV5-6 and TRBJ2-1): DAGVTQSPTHLIKTRGQQVTLRCSPKSGHDTVSWYQQALGQGPQFIFQYYEEEERQRGNFPDRFSGHQFPNYSSELNVNALLLGDSALYLCASSFYGRVRAGEQFFGPGTRLTVL.

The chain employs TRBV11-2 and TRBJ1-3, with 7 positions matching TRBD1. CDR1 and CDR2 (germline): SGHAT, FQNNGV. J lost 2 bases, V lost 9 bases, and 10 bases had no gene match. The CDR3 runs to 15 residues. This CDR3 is CASRLRGAAGNTIYF. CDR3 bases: TGTGCCAGTAGACTCAGGGGGGCGGCTGGAAACACCATATATTTT. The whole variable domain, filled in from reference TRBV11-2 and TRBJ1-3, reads EAGVAQSPRYKIIEKRQSVAFWCNPISGHATLYWYQQILGQGPKLLIQFQNNGVVDDSQLPKDRFSAERLKGVDSTLKIQPAKLEDSAVYLCASRLRGAAGNTIYFGEGSWLTVV.

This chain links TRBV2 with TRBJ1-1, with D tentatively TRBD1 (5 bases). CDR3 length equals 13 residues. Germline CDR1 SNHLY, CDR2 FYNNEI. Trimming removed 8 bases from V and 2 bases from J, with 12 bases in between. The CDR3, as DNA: TGTGCCAGCGCAGGGTTAACTAACACTGAAGCTTTCTTT. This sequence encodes CASAGLTNTEAFF.

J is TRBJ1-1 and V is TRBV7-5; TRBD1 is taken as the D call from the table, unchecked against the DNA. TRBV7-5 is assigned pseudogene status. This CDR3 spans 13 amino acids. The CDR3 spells CARSGQGDTEAFF. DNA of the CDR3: TGTGCCAGAAGCGGACAGGGAGACACTGAAGCTTTCTTT.

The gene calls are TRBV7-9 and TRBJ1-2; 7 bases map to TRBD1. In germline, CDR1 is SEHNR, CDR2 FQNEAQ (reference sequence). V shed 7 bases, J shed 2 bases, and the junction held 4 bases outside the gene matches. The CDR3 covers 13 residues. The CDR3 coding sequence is TGTGCCAGCACCTGGACAGGAAACTATGGCTACACCTTC. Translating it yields CASTWTGNYGYTF.

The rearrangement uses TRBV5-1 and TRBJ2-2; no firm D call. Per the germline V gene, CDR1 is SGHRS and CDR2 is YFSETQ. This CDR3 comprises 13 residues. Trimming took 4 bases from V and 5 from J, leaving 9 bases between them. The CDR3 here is CASSLDRTGELFF. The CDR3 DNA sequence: TGCGCCAGCAGCCTAGACCGGACCGGGGAGCTGTTTTTT. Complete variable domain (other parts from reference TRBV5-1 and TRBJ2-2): KAGVTQTPRYLIKTRGQQVTLSCSPISGHRSVSWYQQTPGQGLQFLFEYFSETQRNKGNFPGRFSGRQFSNSRSEMNVSTLELGDSALYLCASSLDRTGELFFGEGSRLTVL.

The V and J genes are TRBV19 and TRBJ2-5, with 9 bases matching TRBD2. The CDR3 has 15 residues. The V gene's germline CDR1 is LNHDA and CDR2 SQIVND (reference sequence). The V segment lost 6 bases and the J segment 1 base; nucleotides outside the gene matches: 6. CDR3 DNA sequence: TGTGCCAGTAGCCCGGGACTAGCACTCCAAGAGACCCAGTACTTC. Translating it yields CASSPGLALQETQYF.

The CDR3 region has the DNA TGTGCCAGCAGCCAGTCTAGCGGGAGGGCCTCAGGGGCCAACGTCCTGACTTTC. It is translated as CASSQSSGRASGANVLTF. The chain uses TRBV2 and TRBJ2-6; 12 bases align to TRBD2. J was trimmed by 4 bases and V by 6 bases; bases with no gene match: 10. Germline CDR1 reads SNHLY; CDR2 reads FYNNEI. There are 18 residues in the CDR3. Combining the CDR3 with reference TRBV2 and TRBJ2-6 gives the whole variable domain EPEVTQTPSHQVTQMGQEVILRCVPISNHLYFYWYRQILGQKVEFLVSFYNNEISEKSEIFDDQFSVERPDGSNFTLKIRSTKLEDSAMYFCASSQSSGRASGANVLTFGAGSRLTVL.

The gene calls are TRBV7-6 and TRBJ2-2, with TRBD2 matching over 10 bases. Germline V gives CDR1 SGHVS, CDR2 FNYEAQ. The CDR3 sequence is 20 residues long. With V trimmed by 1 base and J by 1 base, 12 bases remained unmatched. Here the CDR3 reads CASSLVSLAGDIRNTGELFF. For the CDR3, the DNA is TGTGCCAGCAGCTTAGTATCCCTAGCGGGAGATATAAGGAACACCGGGGAGCTGTTTTTT.

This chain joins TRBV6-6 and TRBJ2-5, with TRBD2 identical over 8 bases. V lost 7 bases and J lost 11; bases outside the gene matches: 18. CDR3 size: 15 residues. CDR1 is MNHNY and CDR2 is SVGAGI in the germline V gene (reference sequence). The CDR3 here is CASTDPGTRSWEQYF. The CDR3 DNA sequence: TGTGCCAGCACCGACCCCGGGACTAGATCGTGGGAGCAGTACTTC.

The chain's CDR3 is CASTQLLGGTQYF. The CDR3 DNA follows: TGTGCCAGCACCCAGCTTCTCGGGGGTACGCAGTATTTT. The chain carries TRBV9 and TRBJ2-3, with D maybe TRBD2 (6 bases). The CDR3 length is 13 residues. The germline V gene encodes CDR1 SGDLS and CDR2 YYNGEE. Trimming shortened V by 6 bases and J by 8 bases, and 16 bases separated the two germline ends.

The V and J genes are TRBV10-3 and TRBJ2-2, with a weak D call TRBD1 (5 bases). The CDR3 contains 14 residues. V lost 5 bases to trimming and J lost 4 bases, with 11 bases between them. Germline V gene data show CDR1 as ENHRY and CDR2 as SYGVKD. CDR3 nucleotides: TGTGCCATCAGTCCGACAGAAGTCACCGGGGAGCTGTTTTTT. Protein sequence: CAISPTEVTGELFF.